This entry describes one T cell receptor beta chain. Its antigen is currently unknown. The CDR3 totals 13 residues. V lost 3 bases, J lost 4 bases, and 9 bases lay in between. Germline CDR1 SEHNR, CDR2 FQNEAQ (reference sequence). Data came from immunoSEQ multiplex PCR; TCRdb stores just in-frame clones and leaves some out. Among 150,000 or so clones, approximately 87% were seen once, and the ten largest hold roughly 5%. This sample was included in a study of T cell responses to AZD1222 COVID-19 vaccine. General observations from the study: The reported proportion of spike-specific TCRs targeting unmutated variant regions was nearly half.

The chain recombines TRBV7-9 with TRBJ1-2; D remains ambiguous. This specimen was peripheral blood, taken on day 0 of MenACWY control vaccination. This TCR was sampled from an adult in good health. CDR3 region: CASSFTGIYGYTF. For the CDR3, the DNA is TGTGCCAGCAGCTTTACGGGCATCTATGGCTACACCTTC.